Presented here are 32 T cell receptor beta chains from one specimen sequenced in a study of post-analysis software for immune sequencing data. Notes on the study in general: Patients showed TRBV5-6, TRBV5-1 and TRBV20-1 among several TRBV segments more frequent than in controls.

Their target antigens are unknown. Researchers reported that TCR beta cDNA libraries carried unique molecular identifiers. MiXCR was run by TCRdb on the PCR reads, yielding one entry per CDR3 protein. This table holds some 890,000 distinct CDR3 sequences, approximately 50% found once. The specimen sequenced was blood. These receptors came from a girl between 5 and 17 years old with multiple sclerosis.

The chain uses TRBV12-3 or TRBV12-4 and TRBJ2-5; no firm D call. V gave up 6 bases and J gave up 11 bases, with 13 bases separating them. CDR3 size: 11 residues. The CDR3 here is CASRSYGEQYF. The CDR3 DNA reads as TGTGCCAGCAGATCCTATGGTGAGCAGTACTTC.

This clonotype was observed a few times. One junction end does not reproduce the germline sequence, and a read error may be involved. V usage is TRBV7-7 and J usage is TRBJ2-7; weak D call: TRBD1 (6 bases). The end of the DNA fits TRBJ2-5 better, so the J call may be wrong. CDR3 length: 15 residues. CDR1 is SSHAT and CDR2 is FNYEAQ in the germline V gene (reference sequence). This CDR3 reads CASSLGDRRQETQYF. CDR3 nucleotides: TGTGCTAGCAGCTTAGGAGACAGGCGCCAAGAGACCCAGTACTTC.

The chain recombines TRBV20-1 with TRBJ2-1, with 10 bases fitting TRBD2. This CDR3 contains 14 residues. Per germline, CDR1 DFQATT and CDR2 SNEGSKA (reference sequence). Trimming took 6 bases from V and 7 from J; bases not matched to a gene: 9. CDR3 amino acids: CSAPLAGVRNEQFF. Here the CDR3 DNA reads TGCAGTGCCCCCCTAGCGGGAGTCAGGAATGAGCAGTTCTTC.

A single count supports this clonotype. The chain links TRBV20-1 to TRBJ1-2; D may be TRBD1 (5 bases). Germline assignment: CDR1 DFQATT and CDR2 SNEGSKA (reference sequence). The CDR3 runs 11 residues. Trimming stripped 6 bases from V and 6 bases from J, with 11 bases between. CDR3 region: CSAQGPHGYTF. The CDR3, as DNA: TGCAGTGCGCAGGGACCCCATGGCTACACCTTC.

The V gene is TRBV5-1, the J gene TRBJ1-2, with 9 positions matching TRBD1. Trimming took 0 bases from V and 3 from J; bases not matched to a gene: 6. The CDR3 runs to 16 residues. Germline CDR1 is SGHRS and CDR2 is YFSETQ. CDR3 amino acids: CASSLAVGQGYYGYTF. DNA of the CDR3: TGCGCCAGCAGCTTGGCCGTGGGACAGGGCTACTATGGCTACACCTTC. The variable domain in full, with the rest retrieved from reference TRBV5-1 and TRBJ1-2, is KAGVTQTPRYLIKTRGQQVTLSCSPISGHRSVSWYQQTPGQGLQFLFEYFSETQRNKGNFPGRFSGRQFSNSRSEMNVSTLELGDSALYLCASSLAVGQGYYGYTFGSGTRLTVV.

The CDR3, as DNA: TGTGCCAGCAGCCGAGTGGGGCAGGGCTCCACTGGGGCCAACGTCCTGACTTTC. As protein: CASSRVGQGSTGANVLTF. The chain carries TRBV12-3 or TRBV12-4 and TRBJ2-6; tentative D call: TRBD1 (5 bases). Deletions cut 6 bases from V and 2 bases from J, with 20 bases between. This CDR3 has 18 residues.

The chain links TRBV20-1 to TRBJ2-4; 9 bases fit TRBD1. The better agreement between TRBJ2-7 and the DNA end casts doubt on the J call. The CDR3 extends over 13 amino acids. Looked up from germline, CDR1 is DFQATT and CDR2 is SNEGSKA (reference sequence). This CDR3 is CSAPRGQGNEQYF. DNA for the CDR3: TGCAGTGCTCCCCGGGGACAGGGCAACGAGCAGTACTTC.

This sequence joins TRBV10-3 and TRBJ2-7; TRBD2 aligns across 7 bases. Per germline, CDR1 ENHRY and CDR2 SYGVKD. CDR3 size: 15 residues. V shed 4 bases and J 4 bases; nucleotides not matched to a gene: 10. CDR3 residues: CAISATAGKRYEQYF. In DNA, the CDR3 is TGTGCCATCAGTGCCACAGCGGGGAAAAGATACGAGCAGTACTTC.

The chain is built from TRBV10-3 and TRBJ1-2; no clear D gene. Trimming stripped 0 bases from V and 9 bases from J, with 14 bases between. This CDR3 has 14 amino acids. Germline lookup yields CDR1 ENHRY and CDR2 SYGVKD. Here the CDR3 DNA reads TGTGCCATCAGTGAGTCGACGACCACGCTTCGCTACACCTTC. Its protein product is CAISESTTTLRYTF.

The table lists this clonotype with a few counts. This chain joins TRBV12-3 or TRBV12-4 and TRBJ1-2, with D possibly being TRBD1 (6 bases). This CDR3 has 15 amino acids. Between the trimmed V and J ends, which lost 5 bases and 0 bases, there was a span of 13 bases. In DNA form, the CDR3 reads TGTGCCAGCAGTCGTTACAGGGATACTAACTATGGCTACACCTTC. This sequence encodes CASSRYRDTNYGYTF.

This clonotype was seen more than once but under ten times. The chain combines TRBV6-4 with TRBJ2-1; TRBD2 matches at 7 bases. This CDR3 is 16 amino acids long. After removal of 5 bases from V and 2 bases from J, the junction contained 9 bases not matched to a gene. The germline V gene encodes CDR1 MRHNA and CDR2 SNTAGT. As DNA, the CDR3 is TGTGCCAGCAGTTTCGGTTGGGGGGGGGCCTACAATGAGCAGTTCTTC. Its protein is CASSFGWGGAYNEQFF.

This clonotype was recorded a few times. The V call is TRBV12-3 or TRBV12-4, the J call TRBJ2-4; TRBD1 might be the D (5 bases). The CDR3 contains 16 residues. V was shortened by 0 bases and J by 0 bases, with 9 bases between the two germline ends. The CDR3 sequence is CASSLAATVAKNIQYF. For the CDR3, the DNA is TGTGCCAGCAGTTTAGCGGCGACAGTAGCCAAAAACATTCAGTACTTC.

J is TRBJ1-2 and V is TRBV29-1; D gene ambiguous. The CDR3 extends over 16 amino acids. Germline V gene lookup returns CDR1 SQVTM and CDR2 ANQGSEA. V lost 3 bases and J lost 2, with 19 bases in between. CDR3 nucleotide sequence: TGCAGCGTTGATTCTGGGGATTGGACGGGAAACTATGGCTACACCTTC. It is translated as CSVDSGDWTGNYGYTF.

This clonotype was counted only a few times. The chain carries TRBV10-3 and TRBJ2-1; 12 nucleotides agree with TRBD1. Germline CDR1 ENHRY, CDR2 SYGVKD. V shed 4 bases and J 7 bases; nucleotides not matched to a gene: 5. This CDR3 is 15 amino acids long. CDR3 in amino acids: CAISAPGQGANEQFF. For the CDR3, the DNA is TGTGCCATCAGTGCGCCGGGACAGGGGGCTAATGAGCAGTTCTTC.

This clonotype was seen a few times. V usage is TRBV29-1 and J usage is TRBJ1-1; tentatively, D is TRBD1 (5 bases). The V and J ends lost 4 bases and 4 bases respectively, with 13 bases between them. Per germline, CDR1 SQVTM and CDR2 ANQGSEA. This CDR3 region has 13 residues. CDR3 sequence reads: CSVVRGAGTEAFF. In DNA form, the CDR3 reads TGCAGCGTTGTTAGGGGAGCTGGCACTGAAGCTTTCTTT.

V is TRBV7-9 and J is TRBJ2-4; possibly TRBD2 for D (6 bases). The J call may be mistaken, given a closer DNA end match to TRBJ2-7. Germline CDR1 SEHNR, CDR2 FQNEAQ (reference sequence). The CDR3 has 14 amino acids. The CDR3 region has the DNA TGTGCCAGCAGCCCCGATGGAGGGAGATACGAGCAGTACTTC. It codes for CASSPDGGRYEQYF.

This clonotype was observed a few times. The chain couples TRBV29-1 to TRBJ1-2; no clear D gene. Germline lookup yields CDR1 SQVTM and CDR2 ANQGSEA. There are 12 residues in the CDR3. Trimming stripped 8 bases from V and 2 bases from J, with 12 bases between. In nucleotides, the CDR3 is TGCAGCTCCCGGGCGTCCAACTATGGCTACACCTTC. Its protein is CSSRASNYGYTF.

This chain connects TRBV10-3 to TRBJ1-1; D gene uncertain. This CDR3 region has 14 residues. Trimming left V 3 bases short and J 0 bases short, with 8 bases between. The germline CDR1 and CDR2 sequences are ENHRY and SYGVKD. The CDR3 DNA reads as TGTGCCATCAGTGAAGGAGACCTGAACACTGAAGCTTTCTTT. The encoded protein is CAISEGDLNTEAFF.

V usage is TRBV29-1 and J usage is TRBJ2-5; TRBD2 aligns across 8 bases. V was clipped by 2 bases and J by 2 bases; unmatched bases: 16. Germline assignment: CDR1 SQVTM and CDR2 ANQGSEA. CDR3 length equals 18 residues. The CDR3 region has the DNA TGCAGCGTTGAATTCCCCCTTGCCTCAGCGGGGGATCAAGAGACCCAGTACTTC. Its protein product is CSVEFPLASAGDQETQYF.

J is TRBJ1-2 and V is TRBV29-1, with D unclear. Germline V lookup: CDR1 SQVTM, CDR2 ANQGSEA. The CDR3 is 12 residues long. Deletions cut 0 bases from V and 3 bases from J, with 5 bases between. The DNA of the CDR3 is TGCAGCGTTGAAGAACACGACTATGGCTACACCTTC. Translating it yields CSVEEHDYGYTF.

The rearrangement joins TRBV12-3 or TRBV12-4 to TRBJ1-5, with a tentative D call TRBD1 (6 bases). V lost 3 bases and J 0 bases, leaving 15 bases between the germline ends. The CDR3 has 17 residues. The CDR3 is CASSFNGGGSSNQPQHF. CDR3 sequence (DNA): TGTGCCAGCAGTTTTAACGGGGGGGGCTCTAGCAATCAGCCCCAGCATTTT.

In this sample, this clonotype turned up a few times. This chain joins TRBV20-1 and TRBJ2-7, with 8 bases matching TRBD2. TRBJ2-5 explains the end of the DNA better; the J call may be wrong. Germline V gives CDR1 DFQATT, CDR2 SNEGSKA (reference sequence). CDR3 length: 13 amino acids. For the CDR3, the DNA is TGCAGTGCTAGAACAGCGGGGGAAGAGACCCAGTACTTC. Translating gives CSARTAGEETQYF.

V is TRBV5-6 and J is TRBJ1-5; D gene unclear. This CDR3 has 14 residues. CDR1 SGHDT and CDR2 YYEEEE come from the germline V gene. The V end was cut by 0 bases, the J end by 5 bases, with 9 bases between. The CDR3 nucleotides are TGTGCCAGCAGCTTGGCCACAGATCATCAGCCCCAGCATTTT. It encodes CASSLATDHQPQHF.

The CDR3: CASSRTGDTGPADTQYF. CDR3 sequence (DNA): TGCGCCAGCAGCCGTACTGGGGACACAGGACCGGCAGATACGCAGTATTTT. The V gene is TRBV4-1, the J gene TRBJ2-3; D might be TRBD1 (6 bases). V dropped 4 bases and J dropped 4 bases, with 21 bases sitting between them. CDR1 and CDR2 (germline): MGHRA, YSYEKL. This CDR3 region has 17 residues.

This clonotype occurred a few times. This chain joins TRBV20-1 and TRBJ2-3; D not certain. Germline CDR1 DFQATT, CDR2 SNEGSKA (reference sequence). The CDR3 runs to 14 residues. With 8 bases removed from V and 0 bases from J, the gap between germline ends came to 15 bases. CDR3 sequence (DNA): TGCAGTTTTGCAGGAACCTCTAGCACAGATACGCAGTATTTT. It encodes CSFAGTSSTDTQYF.

The chain employs TRBV4-2 and TRBJ2-7; 9 bases are shared with TRBD2. V gave up 0 bases and J gave up 6 bases; unmatched junction bases: 6. This CDR3 region has 15 residues. The V gene's germline CDR1 is LGHNA and CDR2 YNFKEQ. For the CDR3, the DNA is TGTGCCAGCAGCCAAGATCTAGCGGGGCAACGCGAGCAGTACTTC. This encodes CASSQDLAGQREQYF.

DNA for the CDR3: TGTGCCAGCACCAACGGGGTCTCTCGCAACTATGGCTACACCTTC. Its protein product is CASTNGVSRNYGYTF. This sequence joins TRBV12-3 or TRBV12-4 and TRBJ1-2; D remains unclear. The V gene lost 7 bases and the J gene lost 2 bases, with 17 bases spanning the gap. The CDR3 is made up of 15 amino acids.

The chain combines TRBV2 with TRBJ1-1; TRBD1 matches 7 bases. J lost 5 bases, V lost 4 bases, and 1 base had no gene match. The CDR3 consists of 12 residues. In germline, CDR1 is SNHLY, CDR2 FYNNEI. CDR3 bases: TGTGCCAGCAGTGCGGACAGGACTGAAGCTTTCTTT. It yields the protein CASSADRTEAFF.

The chain carries TRBV4-1 and TRBJ2-2; 8 nucleotides line up with TRBD2. V dropped 0 bases and J dropped 4; count of bases not matched to a gene: 4. CDR1 and CDR2 from the germline V gene are MGHRA and YSYEKL. CDR3 length: 16 amino acids. The CDR3 sequence is CASSQETGGRTGELFF. CDR3 coding DNA: TGCGCCAGCAGCCAAGAGACGGGGGGGCGCACCGGGGAGCTGTTTTTT.

This chain links TRBV5-1 with TRBJ2-1; 12 nucleotides align to TRBD2. Germline V gives CDR1 SGHRS, CDR2 YFSETQ. This CDR3 contains 17 residues. V shed 6 bases and J 9 bases; nucleotides not matched to a gene: 16. For the CDR3, the DNA is TGCGCCAGCACCTTACAAGGACTAGCGGGAACTGGGGTTGAGCAGTTCTTC. Residues: CASTLQGLAGTGVEQFF.

DNA of the CDR3: TGCGCCAGCAGTCCCCACGGGGGCGCGCAGGAGACCCAGTACTTC. The encoded protein is CASSPHGGAQETQYF. The chain combines TRBV5-1 with TRBJ2-5; possibly TRBD1 or TRBD2 for D (6 bases each). The CDR3 extends over 15 amino acids. The germline CDR1 and CDR2 sequences are SGHRS and YFSETQ. The V end lost 5 bases, the J end lost 5 bases, and 19 bases lay between the germline ends.

The V gene is TRBV5-6, the J gene TRBJ2-5; tentatively, D is TRBD1 (6 bases). This CDR3 spans 15 amino acids. The germline V and J ends were trimmed by 3 bases and 11 bases, with 23 bases remaining between them. Per the germline V gene, CDR1 is SGHDT and CDR2 is YYEEEE. The CDR3 DNA reads as TGTGCCAGCAGCTACACGACAGGCCAGATCCCTCTGCAGTACTTC. Its protein product is CASSYTTGQIPLQYF.